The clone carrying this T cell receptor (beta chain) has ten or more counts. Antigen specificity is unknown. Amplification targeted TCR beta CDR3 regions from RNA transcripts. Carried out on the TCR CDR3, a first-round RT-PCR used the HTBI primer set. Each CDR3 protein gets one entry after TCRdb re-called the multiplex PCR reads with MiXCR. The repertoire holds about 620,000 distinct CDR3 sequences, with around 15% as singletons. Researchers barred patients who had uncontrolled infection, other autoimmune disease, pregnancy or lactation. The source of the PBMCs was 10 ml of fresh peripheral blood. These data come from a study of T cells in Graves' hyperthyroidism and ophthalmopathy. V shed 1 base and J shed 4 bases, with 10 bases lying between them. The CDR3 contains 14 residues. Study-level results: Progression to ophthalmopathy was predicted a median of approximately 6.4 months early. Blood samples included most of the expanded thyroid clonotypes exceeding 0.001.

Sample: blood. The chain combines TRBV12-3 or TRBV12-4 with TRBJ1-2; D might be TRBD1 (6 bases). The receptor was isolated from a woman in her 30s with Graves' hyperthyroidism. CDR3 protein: CASSLGGLRYGYTF. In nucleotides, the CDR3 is TGTGCCAGCAGTTTAGGGGGGCTTCGCTATGGCTACACCTTC.